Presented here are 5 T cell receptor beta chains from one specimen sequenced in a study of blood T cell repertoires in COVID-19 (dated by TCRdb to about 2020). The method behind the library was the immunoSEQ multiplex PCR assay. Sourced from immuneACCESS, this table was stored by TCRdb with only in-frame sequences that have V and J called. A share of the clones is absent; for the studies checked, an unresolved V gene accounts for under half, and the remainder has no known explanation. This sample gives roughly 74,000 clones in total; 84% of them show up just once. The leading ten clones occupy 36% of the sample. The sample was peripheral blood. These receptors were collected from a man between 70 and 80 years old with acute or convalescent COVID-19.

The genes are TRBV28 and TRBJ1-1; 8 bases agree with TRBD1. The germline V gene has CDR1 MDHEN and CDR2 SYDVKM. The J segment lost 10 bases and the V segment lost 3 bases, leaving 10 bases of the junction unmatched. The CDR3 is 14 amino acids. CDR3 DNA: TGTGCCAGCAGTTTGACAGGGGCCCGGGGTTTAGCTTTCTTT. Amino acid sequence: CASSLTGARGLAFF.

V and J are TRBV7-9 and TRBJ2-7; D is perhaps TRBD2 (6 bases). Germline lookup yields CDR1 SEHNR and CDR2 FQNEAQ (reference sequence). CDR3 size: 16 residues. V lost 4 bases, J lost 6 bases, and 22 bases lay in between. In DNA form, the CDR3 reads TGTGCCAGCAGCTCAACTAGCTCTGGAGCTGGCGCCGAGCAGTACTTC. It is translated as CASSSTSSGAGAEQYF.

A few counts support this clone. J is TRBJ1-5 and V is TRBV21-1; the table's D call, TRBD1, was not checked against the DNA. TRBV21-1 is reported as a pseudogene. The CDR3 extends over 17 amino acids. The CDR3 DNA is TGTGCCAGCAGCAGGGACAGGCGCTCATTGGGCAATCAGCCCCAGCATTTT. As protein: CASSRDRRSLGNQPQHF.

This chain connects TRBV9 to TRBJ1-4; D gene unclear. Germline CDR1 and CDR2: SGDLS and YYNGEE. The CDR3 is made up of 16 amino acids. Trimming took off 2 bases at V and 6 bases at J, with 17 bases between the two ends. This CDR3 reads CASSVSGPGGDEKLFF. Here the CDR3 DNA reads TGTGCCAGCAGCGTCAGCGGCCCGGGTGGGGATGAAAAACTGTTTTTT. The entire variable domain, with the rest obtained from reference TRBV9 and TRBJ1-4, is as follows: DSGVTQTPKHLITATGQRVTLRCSPRSGDLSVYWYQQSLDQGLQFLIQYYNGEERAKGNILERFSAQQFPDLHSELNLSSLELGDSALYFCASSVSGPGGDEKLFFGSGTQLSVL.

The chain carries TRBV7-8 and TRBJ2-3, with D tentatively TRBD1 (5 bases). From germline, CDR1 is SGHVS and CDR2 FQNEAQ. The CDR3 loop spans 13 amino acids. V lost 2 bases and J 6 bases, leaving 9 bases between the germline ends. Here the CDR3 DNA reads TGTGCCAGCAGCTTACCCCCAGGGGATACGCAGTATTTT. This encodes CASSLPPGDTQYF.